The source of this T cell receptor (beta chain) is a study of T-cell memory formation after mild COVID-19. Trimming shortened V by 3 bases and J by 8 bases, and 5 bases separated the two germline ends. Looked up from germline, CDR1 is SEHNR and CDR2 is FQNEAQ (reference sequence). CDR3 size: 11 residues. TCRdb itself ran the 5' RACE reads through MiXCR, one entry per CDR3 protein. The sample holds around 470,000 distinct CDR3 sequences, about 19% seen once. The V gene is TRBV7-9, the J gene TRBJ2-1, with unresolved D. The sequence was collected from an adult woman who had mild COVID-19 (a few samples of this study predate the infection). Cell type and time point are not known. Material: PBMCs or a T cell subset sorted from them (not recorded which). The CDR3 loop is CASSFPDEQFF. The CDR3 coding sequence is TGTGCCAGCAGCTTTCCGGATGAGCAGTTCTTC.